The rows below give T cell receptor beta chains drawn from one sample of a study of response to subunit inactivated influenza vaccine. MiXCR, run by TCRdb on the RT-PCR reads, gives a single entry per CDR3 protein. The sample holds more than 700,000 distinct CDR3 sequences, around 20% seen once. Sample: PBMCs from blood, taken around 5 days after vaccination. These receptor sequences come from a man aged 45 to 65 who received an inactivated influenza vaccine. Each CDR3 is given with its conserved first and last residue. A D gene is named only where the DNA matches it firmly. Expanded clones are given a class, and other clones once, few, many or no size at all.

d_call: NA
j_call: TRBJ2-5
clone_size: NA
v_call: TRBV18
cdr3_nt: TGTGCCAGCTCACTCGACAGTCCCCAAGAGACCCAGTACTTC
cdr3_aa: CASSLDSPQETQYF

d_call: TRBD2
j_call: TRBJ2-3
clone_size: many
v_call: TRBV7-2
cdr3_nt: TGTGCCAGCAGCTCCGGACTAGCGGCAGATACGCAGTATTTT
cdr3_aa: CASSSGLAADTQYF

d_call: TRBD2
j_call: TRBJ2-1
clone_size: NA
v_call: TRBV24-1
cdr3_nt: TGTGCCACCAGTGATTTGTCGTCCGGGGGGGCCGGTGAGCAGTTCTTC
cdr3_aa: CATSDLSSGGAGEQFF

d_call: TRBD2
j_call: TRBJ2-5
clone_size: NA
v_call: TRBV11-2
cdr3_nt: TGTGCCAGCAGCTTGGGGGGGGACGGATCAGAGACCCAGTACTTC
cdr3_aa: CASSLGGDGSETQYF

d_call: NA
j_call: TRBJ2-2
clone_size: NA
v_call: TRBV7-2
cdr3_nt: TGTGCCAGCAGCCTAGGGGGAGGGTACAGCGGGGAGCTGTTTTTT
cdr3_aa: CASSLGGGYSGELFF

d_call: TRBD1
j_call: TRBJ2-5
clone_size: many
v_call: TRBV5-1
cdr3_nt: TGCGCCAGCAGCTTGAGGGGACAGGAAGAGACCCAGTACTTC
cdr3_aa: CASSLRGQEETQYF

d_call: TRBD1
j_call: TRBJ1-2
clone_size: NA
v_call: TRBV12-3/TRBV12-4
cdr3_nt: TGTGCCAGCAGCTCCAGGGGGCCGGATGGCTACACCTTC
cdr3_aa: CASSSRGPDGYTF

d_call: NA
j_call: TRBJ1-4
clone_size: few
v_call: TRBV7-2
cdr3_nt: TGTGCCAGCAGCTTACTGGGACGCGGTGAAAAACTGTTTTTT
cdr3_aa: CASSLLGRGEKLFF

d_call: NA
j_call: TRBJ2-3
clone_size: NA
v_call: TRBV12-3/TRBV12-4
cdr3_nt: TGTGCCAGCAGTTTACGGTTACGACAAAGCACAGATACGCAGTATTTT
cdr3_aa: CASSLRLRQSTDTQYF

d_call: TRBD1
j_call: TRBJ2-7
clone_size: NA
v_call: TRBV6-2/TRBV6-3
cdr3_nt: TGTGCCAGCAGGAATACTTATTCTTCAGGGGGCGCCCACGAGCAGTACTTC
cdr3_aa: CASRNTYSSGGAHEQYF

d_call: TRBD1
j_call: TRBJ2-7
clone_size: NA
v_call: TRBV6-5
cdr3_nt: TGTGCCAGCAGTTACTCGCTGGACAGGGGATCGCCCTGGTACGAGCAGTACTTC
cdr3_aa: CASSYSLDRGSPWYEQYF

d_call: TRBD1
j_call: TRBJ2-2
clone_size: NA
v_call: TRBV4-2
cdr3_nt: TGTGCCAGCAGCCAAGAAATTCGCGGGACAGGGAACACCGGGGAGCTGTTTTTT
cdr3_aa: CASSQEIRGTGNTGELFF

d_call: TRBD1
j_call: TRBJ2-3
clone_size: NA
v_call: TRBV20-1
cdr3_nt: TGCAGTGCCAGCCGGGACAGGGTATGGACAGATACGCAGTATTTT
cdr3_aa: CSASRDRVWTDTQYF

d_call: NA
j_call: TRBJ2-2
clone_size: NA
v_call: TRBV20-1
cdr3_nt: TGCAGTGCTAGTGAATTTCCCGGGAGATACACCGGGGAGCTGTTTTTT
cdr3_aa: CSASEFPGRYTGELFF

d_call: TRBD2
j_call: TRBJ2-7
clone_size: NA
v_call: TRBV12-3/TRBV12-4
cdr3_nt: TGTGCCAGCAGTCCGCGCGGGACTAGCGCTTACGAGCAGTACTTC
cdr3_aa: CASSPRGTSAYEQYF

d_call: NA
j_call: TRBJ2-3
clone_size: NA
v_call: TRBV27
cdr3_nt: TGTGCCAGCAGTATCCTCTACAGCACAGATACGCAGTATTTT
cdr3_aa: CASSILYSTDTQYF

d_call: NA
j_call: TRBJ1-1
clone_size: few
v_call: TRBV18
cdr3_nt: TGTGCCAGCTCACCACCGTTGGGCACTGAAGCTTTCTTT
cdr3_aa: CASSPPLGTEAFF

d_call: NA
j_call: TRBJ2-5
clone_size: NA
v_call: TRBV21-1
cdr3_nt: TGTGCCAGCAGCAAAGAGGATGGGGGAGAGACCCAGTACTTC
cdr3_aa: CASSKEDGGETQYF

d_call: NA
j_call: TRBJ2-7
clone_size: few
v_call: TRBV4-3
cdr3_nt: TGCGCCAGCAGCCGATGGGACATGGGGGGCTACGAGCAGTACTTC
cdr3_aa: CASSRWDMGGYEQYF

d_call: NA
j_call: TRBJ2-7
clone_size: few
v_call: TRBV18
cdr3_nt: TGTGCCAGCTCACGCGCGGGATCGAACAATTACGAGCAGTACTTC
cdr3_aa: CASSRAGSNNYEQYF

d_call: NA
j_call: TRBJ2-1
clone_size: few
v_call: TRBV24-1
cdr3_nt: TGTGCCACCAGTGGGGGCAATGAGCAGTTCTTC
cdr3_aa: CATSGGNEQFF

d_call: TRBD2
j_call: TRBJ2-3
clone_size: NA
v_call: TRBV7-2
cdr3_nt: TGTGCCAGCAGCTTAGCCGGGCGGGGGGTGGCAGATACGCAGTATTTT
cdr3_aa: CASSLAGRGVADTQYF

d_call: NA
j_call: TRBJ1-2
clone_size: NA
v_call: TRBV29-1
cdr3_nt: TGCAGCGTTGGGACTAGGCAGCATTATGGCTACACCTTC
cdr3_aa: CSVGTRQHYGYTF

d_call: NA
j_call: TRBJ2-1
clone_size: NA
v_call: TRBV7-9
cdr3_nt: TGTGCCAGCAGCTTATATCTCCCCTACAATGAGCAGTTCTTC
cdr3_aa: CASSLYLPYNEQFF

d_call: NA
j_call: TRBJ2-7
clone_size: few
v_call: TRBV12-3/TRBV12-4
cdr3_nt: TGTGCCAGCAGATCCGGACAGACCGCCTACGAGCAGTACTTC
cdr3_aa: CASRSGQTAYEQYF

d_call: TRBD2
j_call: TRBJ2-3
clone_size: NA
v_call: TRBV5-1
cdr3_nt: TGCGCCAGCAGCTTGGCGGTGAGAGCGGGAGGAACAGATACGCAGTATTTT
cdr3_aa: CASSLAVRAGGTDTQYF

d_call: TRBD2
j_call: TRBJ2-1
clone_size: NA
v_call: TRBV6-5
cdr3_nt: TGTGCCAGCAGTTCCCTGGGTTGGTGGCGGGAGGGCTCTGGGCAGTTCTTC
cdr3_aa: CASSSLGWWREGSGQFF

d_call: TRBD2
j_call: TRBJ2-1
clone_size: NA
v_call: TRBV6-2/TRBV6-3
cdr3_nt: TGTGCCAGCAGTTACCCCTGGACTAGCGGGGGATCCTACAATGAGCAGTTCTTC
cdr3_aa: CASSYPWTSGGSYNEQFF

d_call: NA
j_call: TRBJ1-1
clone_size: many
v_call: TRBV20-1
cdr3_nt: TGCAGTGCTAGAAGGCAGTCTAACACTGAAGCTTTCTTT
cdr3_aa: CSARRQSNTEAFF

d_call: TRBD1
j_call: TRBJ2-3
clone_size: NA
v_call: TRBV13
cdr3_nt: TGTGCCAGCAGCTTAAAACAGGGGTGGGCTGCAGATACGCAGTATTTT
cdr3_aa: CASSLKQGWAADTQYF

d_call: NA
j_call: TRBJ2-1
clone_size: few
v_call: TRBV5-5
cdr3_nt: TGTGCCAGCAGCCTCGTCCAAACTGGGAATGAGCAGTTCTTC
cdr3_aa: CASSLVQTGNEQFF

d_call: TRBD2
j_call: TRBJ2-5
clone_size: NA
v_call: TRBV20-1
cdr3_nt: TGCAGTGCTAGAGAAGCTAGCGGGGGGCTAAACCACCCCCAAGAGACCCAGTACTTC
cdr3_aa: CSAREASGGLNHPQETQYF